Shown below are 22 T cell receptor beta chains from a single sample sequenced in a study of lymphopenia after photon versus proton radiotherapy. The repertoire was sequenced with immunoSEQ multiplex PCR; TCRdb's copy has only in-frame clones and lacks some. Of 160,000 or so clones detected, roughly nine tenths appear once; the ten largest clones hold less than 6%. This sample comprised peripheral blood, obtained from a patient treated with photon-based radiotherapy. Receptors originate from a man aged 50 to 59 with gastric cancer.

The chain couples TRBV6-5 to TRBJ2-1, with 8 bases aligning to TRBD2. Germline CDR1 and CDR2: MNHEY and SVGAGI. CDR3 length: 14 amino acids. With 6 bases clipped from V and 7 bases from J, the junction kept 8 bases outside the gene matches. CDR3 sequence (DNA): TGTGCCAGCAGGATTGGGACTAGTTATAATGAGCAGTTCTTC. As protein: CASRIGTSYNEQFF.

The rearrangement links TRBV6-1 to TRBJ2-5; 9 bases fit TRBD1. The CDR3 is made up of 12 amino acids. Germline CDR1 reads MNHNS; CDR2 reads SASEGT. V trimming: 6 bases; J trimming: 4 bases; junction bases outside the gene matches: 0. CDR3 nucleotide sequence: TGTGCCAGCAGGGGACAGGGAGAGACCCAGTACTTC. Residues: CASRGQGETQYF.

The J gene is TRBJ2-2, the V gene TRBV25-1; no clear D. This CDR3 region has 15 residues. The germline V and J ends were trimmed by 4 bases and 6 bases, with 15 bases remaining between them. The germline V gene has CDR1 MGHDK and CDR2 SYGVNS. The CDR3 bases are TGTGCCAGCAGTGTGACCTTCGGCGCGTCCGGGGAGCTGTTTTTT. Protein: CASSVTFGASGELFF. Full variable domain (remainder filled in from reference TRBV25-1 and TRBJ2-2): EADIYQTPRYLVIGTGKKITLECSQTMGHDKMYWYQQDPGMELHLIHYSYGVNSTEKGDLSSESTVSRIRTEHFPLTLESARPSHTSQYLCASSVTFGASGELFFGEGSRLTVL.

CDR3 sequence: CASSFGTGNEKLFF. The CDR3 bases are TGTGCCAGCTCCTTCGGGACAGGGAACGAAAAACTGTTTTTT. The V call is TRBV18, the J call TRBJ1-4; 9 nucleotides line up with TRBD1. Trimming at V came to 6 bases and at J to 8 bases, leaving 7 bases not matched to a gene. CDR3 length equals 14 residues. Per germline, CDR1 KGHSH and CDR2 LQKENI.

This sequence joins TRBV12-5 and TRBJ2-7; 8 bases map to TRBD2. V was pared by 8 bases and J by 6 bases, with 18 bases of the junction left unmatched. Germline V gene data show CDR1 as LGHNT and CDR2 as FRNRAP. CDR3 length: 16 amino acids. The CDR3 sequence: CASRKTPGTRSVEQYF. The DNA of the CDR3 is TGTGCTAGTAGAAAAACCCCCGGGACTAGGTCGGTCGAGCAGTACTTC.

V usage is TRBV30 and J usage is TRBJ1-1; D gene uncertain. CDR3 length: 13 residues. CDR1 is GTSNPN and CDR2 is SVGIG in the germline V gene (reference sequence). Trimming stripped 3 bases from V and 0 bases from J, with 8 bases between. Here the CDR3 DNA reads TGTGCCTGGAGGCCTGCCCTGAACACTGAAGCTTTCTTT. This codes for CAWRPALNTEAFF.

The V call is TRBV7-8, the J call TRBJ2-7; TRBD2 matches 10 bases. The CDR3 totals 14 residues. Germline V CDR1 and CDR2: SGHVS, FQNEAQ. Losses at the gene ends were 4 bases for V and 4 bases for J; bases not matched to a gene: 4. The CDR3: CASSYLAGEYEQYF. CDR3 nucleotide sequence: TGTGCCAGCAGCTATCTAGCGGGAGAGTACGAGCAGTACTTC.

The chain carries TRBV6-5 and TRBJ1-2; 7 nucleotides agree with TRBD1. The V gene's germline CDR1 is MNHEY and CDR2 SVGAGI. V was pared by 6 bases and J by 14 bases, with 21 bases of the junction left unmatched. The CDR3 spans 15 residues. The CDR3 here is CASSPNGRTGYYRTF. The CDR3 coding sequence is TGTGCCAGCAGCCCTAATGGTAGGACAGGTTACTATCGGACCTTC.

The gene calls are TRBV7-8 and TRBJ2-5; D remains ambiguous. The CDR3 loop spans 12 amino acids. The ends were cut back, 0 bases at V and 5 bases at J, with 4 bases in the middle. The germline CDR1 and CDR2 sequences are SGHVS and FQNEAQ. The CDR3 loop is CASSLAGETQYF. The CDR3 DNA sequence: TGTGCCAGCAGCTTAGCAGGGGAGACCCAGTACTTC.

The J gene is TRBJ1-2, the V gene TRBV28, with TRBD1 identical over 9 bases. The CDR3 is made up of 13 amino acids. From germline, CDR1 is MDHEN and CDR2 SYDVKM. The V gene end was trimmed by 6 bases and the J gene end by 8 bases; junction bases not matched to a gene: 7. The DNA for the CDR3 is TGTGCCAGCAGAGTGACAGGGGGTACGGGCTACACCTTC. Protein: CASRVTGGTGYTF.

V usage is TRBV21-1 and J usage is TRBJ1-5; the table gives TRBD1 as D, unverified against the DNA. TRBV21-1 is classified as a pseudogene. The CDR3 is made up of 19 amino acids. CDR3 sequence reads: CASSKALHRGGYSNQPQHF. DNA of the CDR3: TGTGCCAGCAGCAAAGCCTTACACAGGGGGGGTTATAGCAATCAGCCCCAGCATTTT.

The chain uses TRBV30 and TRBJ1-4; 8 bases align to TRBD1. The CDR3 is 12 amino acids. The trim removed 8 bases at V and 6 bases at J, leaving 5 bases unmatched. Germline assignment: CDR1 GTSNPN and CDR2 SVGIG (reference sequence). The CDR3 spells CAGDRGDEKLFF. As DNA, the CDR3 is TGTGCCGGAGACAGGGGCGATGAAAAACTGTTTTTT.

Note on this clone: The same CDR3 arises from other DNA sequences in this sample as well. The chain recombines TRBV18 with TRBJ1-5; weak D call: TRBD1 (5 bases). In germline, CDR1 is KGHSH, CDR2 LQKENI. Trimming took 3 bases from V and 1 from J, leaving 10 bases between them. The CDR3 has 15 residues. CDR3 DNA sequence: TGTGCCAGCTCACCCCCAGGGTCGAGCAATCAGCCCCAGCATTTT. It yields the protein CASSPPGSSNQPQHF.

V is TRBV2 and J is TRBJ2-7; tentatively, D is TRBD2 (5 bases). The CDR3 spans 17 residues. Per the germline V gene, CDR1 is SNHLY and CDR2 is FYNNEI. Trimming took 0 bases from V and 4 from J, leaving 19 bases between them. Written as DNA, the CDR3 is TGTGCCAGCAGTGAAGCTGCCCGGGGAACCATGGGTTACGAGCAGTACTTC. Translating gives CASSEAARGTMGYEQYF.

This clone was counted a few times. The CDR3, as DNA: TGTGCCAGCAGCTTAGGCTGGAGGGAAAAACTGTTTTTT. Translation: CASSLGWREKLFF. The genes are TRBV7-6 and TRBJ1-4, with D unclear. This CDR3 spans 13 amino acids. Germline assignment: CDR1 SGHVS and CDR2 FNYEAQ. The V end lost 1 base, the J end lost 8 bases, and 8 bases lay between the germline ends.

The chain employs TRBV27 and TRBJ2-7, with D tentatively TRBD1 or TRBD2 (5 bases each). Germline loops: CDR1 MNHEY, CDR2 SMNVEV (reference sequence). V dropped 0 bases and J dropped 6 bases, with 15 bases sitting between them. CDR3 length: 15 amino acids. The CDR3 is CASSLSPRDPLEQYF. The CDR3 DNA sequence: TGTGCCAGCAGTTTATCGCCCCGGGACCCCCTCGAGCAGTACTTC.

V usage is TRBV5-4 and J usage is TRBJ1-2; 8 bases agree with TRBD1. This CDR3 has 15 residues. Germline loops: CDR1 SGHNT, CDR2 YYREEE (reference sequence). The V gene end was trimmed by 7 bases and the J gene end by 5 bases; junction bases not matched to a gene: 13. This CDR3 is CASHQSGGAGYGYTF. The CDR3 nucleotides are TGTGCCAGCCACCAATCAGGGGGCGCGGGGTATGGCTACACCTTC.

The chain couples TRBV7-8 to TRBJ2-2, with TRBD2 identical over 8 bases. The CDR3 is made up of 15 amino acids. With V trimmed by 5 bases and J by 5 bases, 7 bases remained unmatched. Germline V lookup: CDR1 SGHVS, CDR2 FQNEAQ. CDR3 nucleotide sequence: TGTGCCAGCAGCCATCTAGCGGGTGGGACCGGGGAGCTGTTTTTT. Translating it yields CASSHLAGGTGELFF.

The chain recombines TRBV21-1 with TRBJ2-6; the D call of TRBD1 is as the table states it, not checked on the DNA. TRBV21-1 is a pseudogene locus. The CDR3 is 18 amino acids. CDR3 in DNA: TGTGCCAGCATCCCTTTGACAGGATACTCCTCTGGGGCCAACGTCCTGACTTTC. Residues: CASIPLTGYSSGANVLTF.

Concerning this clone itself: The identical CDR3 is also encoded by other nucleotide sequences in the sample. The CDR3 protein is CASSFGETQYF. The DNA of the CDR3 is TGTGCCAGCAGCTTTGGTGAGACCCAGTACTTC. V and J are TRBV7-6 and TRBJ2-5; D ambiguous. Per germline, CDR1 SGHVS and CDR2 FNYEAQ. This CDR3 contains 11 residues. V was shortened by 3 bases and J by 5 bases, with 4 bases between the two germline ends.

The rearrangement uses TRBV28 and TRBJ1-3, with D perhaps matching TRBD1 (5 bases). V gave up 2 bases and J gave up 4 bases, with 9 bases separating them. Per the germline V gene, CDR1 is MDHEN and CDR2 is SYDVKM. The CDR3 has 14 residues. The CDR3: CASSLPGSGNTIYF. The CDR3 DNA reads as TGTGCCAGCAGTTTACCAGGGTCAGGAAACACCATATATTTT.

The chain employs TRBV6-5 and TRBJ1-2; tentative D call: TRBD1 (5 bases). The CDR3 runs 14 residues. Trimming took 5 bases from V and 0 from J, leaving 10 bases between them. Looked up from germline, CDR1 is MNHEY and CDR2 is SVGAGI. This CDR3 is CASSRGPSNYGYTF. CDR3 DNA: TGTGCCAGCAGTCGGGGCCCGTCTAACTATGGCTACACCTTC.